A single T cell receptor (beta chain) is shown here with its context. Germline V lookup: CDR1 SGHTA, CDR2 FQGNSA. The CDR3 covers 15 residues. V lost 3 bases, J lost 1 base, and 10 bases lay in between. The record originates from a study of identical twins. TCRdb called the 5' RACE reads again in MiXCR, with one record for every CDR3 protein. Of 1.5 million to 2 million distinct CDR3 sequences in the sample, roughly a third were seen once. The chain has TRBV7-2 and TRBJ1-5; weak D call: TRBD1 (6 bases). Sequenced: cord blood. The source of this sequence is a newborn girl in good health. The CDR3 is CASSFSGASNQPQHF. In nucleotides, the CDR3 is TGTGCCAGCAGCTTTTCAGGGGCAAGCAATCAGCCCCAGCATTTT.